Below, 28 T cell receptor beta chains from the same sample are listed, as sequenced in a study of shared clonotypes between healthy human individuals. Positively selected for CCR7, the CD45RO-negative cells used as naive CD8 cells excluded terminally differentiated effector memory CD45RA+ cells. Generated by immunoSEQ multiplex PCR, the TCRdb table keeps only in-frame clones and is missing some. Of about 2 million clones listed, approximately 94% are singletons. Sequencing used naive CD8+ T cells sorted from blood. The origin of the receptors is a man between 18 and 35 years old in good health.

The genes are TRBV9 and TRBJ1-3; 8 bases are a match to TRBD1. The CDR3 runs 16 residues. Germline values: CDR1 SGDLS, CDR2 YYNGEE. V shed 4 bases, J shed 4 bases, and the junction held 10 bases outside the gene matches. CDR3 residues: CASSPGDRLRGNTIYF. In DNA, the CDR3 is TGTGCCAGCAGCCCGGGGGACAGGCTAAGGGGAAACACCATATATTTT.

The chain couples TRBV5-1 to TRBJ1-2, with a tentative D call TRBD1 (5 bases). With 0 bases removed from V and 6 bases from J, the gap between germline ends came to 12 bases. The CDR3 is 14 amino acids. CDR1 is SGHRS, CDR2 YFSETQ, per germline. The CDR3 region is CASSLVQGQDGYTF. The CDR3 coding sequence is TGCGCCAGCAGCTTGGTGCAGGGCCAGGATGGCTACACCTTC.

For the CDR3, the DNA is TGTGCCTGGAGTGGGGAAAATTCGTGGAATTCACCCCTCCACTTT. Its translation: CAWSGENSWNSPLHF. J is TRBJ1-6 and V is TRBV30; D call uncertain. Germline CDR1 is GTSNPN and CDR2 is SVGIG (reference sequence). Trimming shortened V by 1 base and J by 7 bases, and 14 bases separated the two germline ends. The CDR3 has 15 amino acids.

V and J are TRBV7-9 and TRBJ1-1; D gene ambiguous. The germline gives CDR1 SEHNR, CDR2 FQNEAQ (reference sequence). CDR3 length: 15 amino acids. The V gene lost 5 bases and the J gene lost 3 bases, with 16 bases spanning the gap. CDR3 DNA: TGTGCCAGCAGCCCACCCGGACCTAGTCACACTGAAGCTTTCTTT. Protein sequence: CASSPPGPSHTEAFF.

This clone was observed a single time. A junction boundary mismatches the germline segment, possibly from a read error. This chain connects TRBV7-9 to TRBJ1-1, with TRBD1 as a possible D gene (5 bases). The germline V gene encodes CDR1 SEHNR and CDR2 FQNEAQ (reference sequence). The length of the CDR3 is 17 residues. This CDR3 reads CASSLEGLGQTNSEAFF. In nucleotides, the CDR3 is TGTGCCAGCAGCTTAGAGGGGTTGGGGCAGACGAACAGTGAAGCTTTCTTT.

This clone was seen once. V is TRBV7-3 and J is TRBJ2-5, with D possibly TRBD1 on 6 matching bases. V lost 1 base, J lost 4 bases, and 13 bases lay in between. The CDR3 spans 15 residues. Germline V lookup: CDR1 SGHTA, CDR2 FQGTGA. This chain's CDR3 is CASSLSGGQSETQYF. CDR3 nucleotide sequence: TGTGCCAGCAGCTTAAGTGGGGGCCAATCAGAGACCCAGTACTTC.

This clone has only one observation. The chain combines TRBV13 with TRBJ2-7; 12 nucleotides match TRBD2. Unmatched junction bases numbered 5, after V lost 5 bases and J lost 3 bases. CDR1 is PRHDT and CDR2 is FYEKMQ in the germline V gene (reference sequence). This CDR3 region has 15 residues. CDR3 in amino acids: CASSHSTSGSYEQYF. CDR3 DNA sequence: TGTGCCAGCAGCCACTCGACTAGCGGGAGCTACGAGCAGTACTTC.

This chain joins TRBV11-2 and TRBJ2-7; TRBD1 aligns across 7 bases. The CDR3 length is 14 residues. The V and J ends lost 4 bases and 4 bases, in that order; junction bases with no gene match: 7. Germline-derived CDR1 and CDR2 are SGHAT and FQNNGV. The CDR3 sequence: CASSSGGRGYEQYF. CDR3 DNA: TGTGCCAGCAGCTCTGGGGGCAGGGGGTACGAGCAGTACTTC.

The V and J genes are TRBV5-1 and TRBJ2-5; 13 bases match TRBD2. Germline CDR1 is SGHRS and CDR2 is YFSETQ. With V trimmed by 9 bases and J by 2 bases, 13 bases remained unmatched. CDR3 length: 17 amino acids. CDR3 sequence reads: CATSVFGLAGEQETQYF. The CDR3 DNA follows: TGCGCCACCTCGGTCTTCGGACTAGCGGGAGAGCAAGAGACCCAGTACTTC.

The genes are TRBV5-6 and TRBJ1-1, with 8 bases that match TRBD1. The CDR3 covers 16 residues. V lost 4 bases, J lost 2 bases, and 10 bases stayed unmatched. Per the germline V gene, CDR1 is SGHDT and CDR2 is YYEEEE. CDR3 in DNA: TGTGCCAGCAGCGGATCCGACAGGGGATCAAACACTGAAGCTTTCTTT. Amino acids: CASSGSDRGSNTEAFF.

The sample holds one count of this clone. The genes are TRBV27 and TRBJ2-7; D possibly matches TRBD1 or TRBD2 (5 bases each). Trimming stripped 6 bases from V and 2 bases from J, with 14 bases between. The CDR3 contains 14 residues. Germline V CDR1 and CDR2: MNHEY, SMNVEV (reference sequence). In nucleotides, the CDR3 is TGTGCCAGCAGCCTACGCAGGGACGCCTACGAGCAGTACTTC. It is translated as CASSLRRDAYEQYF.

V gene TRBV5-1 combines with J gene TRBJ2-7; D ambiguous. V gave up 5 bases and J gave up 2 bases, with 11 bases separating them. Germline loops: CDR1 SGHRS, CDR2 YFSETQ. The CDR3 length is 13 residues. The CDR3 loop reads CASRGPGPYEQYF. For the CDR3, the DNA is TGCGCCAGCAGAGGGCCAGGTCCCTACGAGCAGTACTTC. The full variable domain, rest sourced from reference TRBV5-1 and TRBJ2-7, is KAGVTQTPRYLIKTRGQQVTLSCSPISGHRSVSWYQQTPGQGLQFLFEYFSETQRNKGNFPGRFSGRQFSNSRSEMNVSTLELGDSALYLCASRGPGPYEQYFGPGTRLTVT.

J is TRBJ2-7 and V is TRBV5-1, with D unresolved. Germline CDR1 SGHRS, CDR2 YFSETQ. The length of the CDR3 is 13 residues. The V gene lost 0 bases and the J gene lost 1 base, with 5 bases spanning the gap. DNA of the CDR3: TGCGCCAGCAGCTTGGTTCAGTCCTACGAGCAGTACTTC. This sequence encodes CASSLVQSYEQYF.

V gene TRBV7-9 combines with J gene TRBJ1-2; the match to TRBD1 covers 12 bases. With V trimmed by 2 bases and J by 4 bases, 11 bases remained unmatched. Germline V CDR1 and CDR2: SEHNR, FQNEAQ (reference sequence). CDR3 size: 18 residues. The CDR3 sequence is CASSLNWGTGGDGYGYTF. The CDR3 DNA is TGTGCCAGCAGCTTAAATTGGGGGACAGGGGGCGACGGCTATGGCTACACCTTC.

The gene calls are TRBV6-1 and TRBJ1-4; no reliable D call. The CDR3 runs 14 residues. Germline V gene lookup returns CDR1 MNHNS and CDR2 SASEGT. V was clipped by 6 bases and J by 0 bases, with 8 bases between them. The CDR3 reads CASRHGSTNEKLFF. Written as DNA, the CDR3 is TGTGCCAGCAGGCACGGCTCAACTAATGAAAAACTGTTTTTT.

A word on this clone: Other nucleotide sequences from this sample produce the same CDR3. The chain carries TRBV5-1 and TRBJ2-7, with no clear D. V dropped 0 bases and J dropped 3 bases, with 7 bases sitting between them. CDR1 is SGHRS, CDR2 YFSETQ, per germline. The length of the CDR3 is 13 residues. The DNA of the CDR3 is TGCGCCAGCAGCTTGGGAACAGACTACGAGCAGTACTTC. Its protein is CASSLGTDYEQYF. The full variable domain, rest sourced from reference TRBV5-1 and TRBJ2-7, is KAGVTQTPRYLIKTRGQQVTLSCSPISGHRSVSWYQQTPGQGLQFLFEYFSETQRNKGNFPGRFSGRQFSNSRSEMNVSTLELGDSALYLCASSLGTDYEQYFGPGTRLTVT.

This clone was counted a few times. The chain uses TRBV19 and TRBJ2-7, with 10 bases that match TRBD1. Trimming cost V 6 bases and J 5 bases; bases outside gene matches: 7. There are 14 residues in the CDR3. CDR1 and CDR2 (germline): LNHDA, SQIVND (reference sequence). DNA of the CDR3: TGTGCCAGTAGCCCGGGACAGGGGTTCCACGAGCAGTACTTC. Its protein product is CASSPGQGFHEQYF.

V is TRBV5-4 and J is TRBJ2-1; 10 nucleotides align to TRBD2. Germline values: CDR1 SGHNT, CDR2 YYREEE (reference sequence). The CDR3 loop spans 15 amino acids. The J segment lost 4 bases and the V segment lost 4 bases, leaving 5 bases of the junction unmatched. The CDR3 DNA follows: TGTGCCAGCAGCGAACTAGCGGGGACTTACAATGAGCAGTTCTTC. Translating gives CASSELAGTYNEQFF.

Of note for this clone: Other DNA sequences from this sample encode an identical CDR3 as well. DNA of the CDR3: TGTGCTAGTGGTTTGGTAGAGGGCTACACCTTC. Protein product: CASGLVEGYTF. The rearrangement uses TRBV12-5 and TRBJ1-2; D is uncertain. Germline V gives CDR1 LGHNT, CDR2 FRNRAP. V was clipped by 0 bases and J by 8 bases, with 4 bases between them. There are 11 residues in the CDR3. The variable domain in full, completed from reference TRBV12-5 and TRBJ1-2, reads DARVTQTPRHKVTEMGQEVTMRCQPILGHNTVFWYRQTMMQGLELLAYFRNRAPLDDSGMPKDRFSAEMPDATLATLKIQPSEPRDSAVYFCASGLVEGYTFGSGTRLTVV.

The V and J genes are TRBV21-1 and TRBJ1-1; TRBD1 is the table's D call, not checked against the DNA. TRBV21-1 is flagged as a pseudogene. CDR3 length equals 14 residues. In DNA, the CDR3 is TGTGCCAGCAGCCTCGACAGGGGGAACACTGAAGCTTTCTTT. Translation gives CASSLDRGNTEAFF.

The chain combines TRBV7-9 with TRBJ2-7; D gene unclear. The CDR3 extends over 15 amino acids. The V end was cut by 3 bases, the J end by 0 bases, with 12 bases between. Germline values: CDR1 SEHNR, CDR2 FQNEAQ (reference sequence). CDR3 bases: TGTGCCAGCAGCTTTGACCCCGAAAGCTCCTACGAGCAGTACTTC. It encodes CASSFDPESSYEQYF.

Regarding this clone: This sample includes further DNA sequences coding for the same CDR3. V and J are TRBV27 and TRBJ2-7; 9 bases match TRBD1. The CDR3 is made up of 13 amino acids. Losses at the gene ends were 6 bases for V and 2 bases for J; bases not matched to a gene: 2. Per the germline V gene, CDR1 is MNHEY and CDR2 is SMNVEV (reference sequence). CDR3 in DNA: TGTGCCAGCAGCCGGGACAGGGCCTACGAGCAGTACTTC. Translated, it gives CASSRDRAYEQYF.

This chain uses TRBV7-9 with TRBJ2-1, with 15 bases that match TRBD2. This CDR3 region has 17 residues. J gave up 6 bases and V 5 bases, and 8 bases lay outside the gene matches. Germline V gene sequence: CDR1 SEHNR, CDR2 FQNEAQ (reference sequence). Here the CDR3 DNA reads TGTGCCAGCAGCAACGGACTAGCGGGAGGGCCTCTCAATGAGCAGTTCTTC. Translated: CASSNGLAGGPLNEQFF.

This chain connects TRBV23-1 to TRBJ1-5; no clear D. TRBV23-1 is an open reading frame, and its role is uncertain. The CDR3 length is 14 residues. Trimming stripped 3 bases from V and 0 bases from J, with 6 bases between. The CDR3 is CASSHEGSNQPQHF. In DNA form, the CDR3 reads TGCGCCAGCAGTCACGAGGGTAGCAATCAGCCCCAGCATTTT.

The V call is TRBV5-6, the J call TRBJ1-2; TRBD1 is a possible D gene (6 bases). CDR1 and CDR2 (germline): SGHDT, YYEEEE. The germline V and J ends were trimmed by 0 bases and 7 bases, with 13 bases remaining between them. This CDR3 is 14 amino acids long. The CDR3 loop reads CASSLGQGSSGYTF. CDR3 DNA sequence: TGTGCCAGCAGCTTGGGGCAGGGGAGTTCTGGCTACACCTTC.

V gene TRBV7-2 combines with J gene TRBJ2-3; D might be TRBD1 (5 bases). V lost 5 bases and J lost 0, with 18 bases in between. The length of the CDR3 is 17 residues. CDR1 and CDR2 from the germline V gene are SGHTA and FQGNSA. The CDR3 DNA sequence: TGTGCCAGCAGCCCCCTTTGGGGCGACAGAAGCACAGATACGCAGTATTTT. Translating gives CASSPLWGDRSTDTQYF.

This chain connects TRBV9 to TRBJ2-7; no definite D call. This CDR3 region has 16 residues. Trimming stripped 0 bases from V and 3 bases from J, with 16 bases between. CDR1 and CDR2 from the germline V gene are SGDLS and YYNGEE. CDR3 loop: CASSVGGDLSLYEQYF. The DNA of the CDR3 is TGTGCCAGCAGCGTAGGTGGGGATTTGAGTCTCTACGAGCAGTACTTC.

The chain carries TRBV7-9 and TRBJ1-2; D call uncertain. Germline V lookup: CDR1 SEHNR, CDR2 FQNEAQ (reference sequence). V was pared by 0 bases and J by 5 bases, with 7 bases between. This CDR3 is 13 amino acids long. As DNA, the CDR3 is TGTGCCAGCAGCTTAGCATCAGTTTATGGCTACACCTTC. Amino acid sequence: CASSLASVYGYTF.